Below, 25 T cell receptor beta chains from the same sample are listed, as sequenced in a study of human T cells and chemical hapten exposure. TCRdb independently ran MiXCR on the RACE reads; one entry per CDR3 protein. Counted here are around 130,000 distinct CDR3 sequences, approximately 9% occurring once; the ten biggest clones make up 1.5% to 2%. Time point defined: healthy volunteer bleed at 2 weeks. It was unfractionated whole blood from which total RNA was extracted. Sequencing was carried out using whole blood. These receptors were taken from a male donor in good health. Some clones in this sample may be carry-over from other donors' samples.

The chain employs TRBV7-6 and TRBJ2-2; 12 bases map to TRBD2. From germline, CDR1 is SGHVS and CDR2 FNYEAQ. The CDR3 is 17 residues long. J gave up 7 bases and V 0 bases, and 6 bases lay outside the gene matches. The CDR3 coding sequence is TGTGCCAGCAGCTTAGCCCTAGCGGGGGGGCCGGACGGGGAGCTGTTTTTT. Residues: CASSLALAGGPDGELFF.

The chain carries TRBV20-1 and TRBJ2-2; 8 positions agree with TRBD2. The V and J ends lost 0 bases and 0 bases, in that order; junction bases with no gene match: 6. Germline loops: CDR1 DFQATT, CDR2 SNEGSKA (reference sequence). This CDR3 contains 17 residues. This CDR3 reads CSARDYRGGPNTGELFF. The CDR3 DNA reads as TGCAGTGCTAGAGATTACCGGGGGGGACCGAACACCGGGGAGCTGTTTTTT.

This clonotype has only a few counts. The V call is TRBV29-1, the J call TRBJ2-7; possibly TRBD1 for D (6 bases). The length of the CDR3 is 14 residues. The V end was cut by 6 bases, the J end by 0 bases, with 15 bases between. The germline gives CDR1 SQVTM, CDR2 ANQGSEA. This CDR3 reads CSVPRQGSSYEQYF. In DNA, the CDR3 is TGCAGCGTCCCCCGGCAGGGGAGCTCCTACGAGCAGTACTTC.

This clonotype occurred a few times. The V gene is TRBV7-9, the J gene TRBJ2-2; the match to TRBD2 covers 14 bases. V lost 4 bases, J lost 6 bases, and 4 bases stayed unmatched. The CDR3 totals 16 residues. In germline, CDR1 is SEHNR, CDR2 FQNEAQ (reference sequence). The CDR3 DNA follows: TGTGCCAGCAGCTCGGGACTAGCGGGAGAGGCCGGGGAGCTGTTTTTT. Translating it yields CASSSGLAGEAGELFF.

The chain is built from TRBV18 and TRBJ2-5, with 7 bases matching TRBD2. J lost 1 base, V lost 0 bases, and 5 bases had no gene match. Per the germline V gene, CDR1 is KGHSH and CDR2 is LQKENI. The CDR3 is 16 amino acids. The CDR3 bases are TGTGCCAGCTCACCACCAGTGGGAGGGGTCCAAGAGACCCAGTACTTC. This codes for CASSPPVGGVQETQYF.

The rearrangement uses TRBV2 and TRBJ2-2; D is perhaps TRBD1 (5 bases). The CDR3 has 15 amino acids. Germline lookup yields CDR1 SNHLY and CDR2 FYNNEI. V lost 5 bases, J lost 6 bases, and 16 bases lay in between. CDR3 amino acids: CASSPGQGSAGELFF. The CDR3 DNA is TGTGCCAGCAGTCCCGGTCAGGGAAGCGCCGGGGAGCTGTTTTTT.

A few counts support this clonotype. V and J are TRBV6-1 and TRBJ2-1; D is uncertain. CDR3 size: 15 residues. The germline V gene has CDR1 MNHNS and CDR2 SASEGT. V dropped 0 bases and J dropped 2 bases, with 8 bases sitting between them. The CDR3 nucleotides are TGTGCCAGCAGTGAAGCACAAGTAACCTACAATGAGCAGTTCTTC. Its translation: CASSEAQVTYNEQFF.

This clonotype was detected many times. The rearrangement links TRBV3-1 to TRBJ2-1, with 7 bases identical to TRBD2. This CDR3 has 15 residues. V was clipped by 2 bases and J by 3 bases; unmatched bases: 4. Germline V lookup: CDR1 LGHDT, CDR2 YNNKEL (reference sequence). The chain's CDR3 is CASSQSSGSYNEQFF. CDR3 in DNA: TGTGCCAGCAGCCAATCTAGCGGAAGCTACAATGAGCAGTTCTTC.

This clonotype has just a few counts. V usage is TRBV18 and J usage is TRBJ2-7, with 7 bases that match TRBD1. The ends lost 2 bases at V and 5 bases at J; junction bases unmatched: 12. This CDR3 is 16 amino acids long. From germline, CDR1 is KGHSH and CDR2 LQKENI. The CDR3 bases are TGTGCCAGCTCACCAGAATACAGGGGCGAGTTCCACGAGCAGTACTTC. Residues: CASSPEYRGEFHEQYF.

In the case of this clonotype: Since a much larger clone is just one base distant, this may be a read error. The CDR3 nucleotides are TGTGTCAGCAGCTTCAGGGGGCGCAGTACCGGGGAGCTGTTTTTT. The encoded protein is CVSSFRGRSTGELFF. The rearrangement joins TRBV5-8 to TRBJ2-2; 8 bases are shared with TRBD1. This CDR3 comprises 15 residues. The germline V gene encodes CDR1 SGHTS and CDR2 YDEGEE.

V usage is TRBV19 and J usage is TRBJ2-7; 7 nucleotides match TRBD1. The V and J ends lost 5 bases and 2 bases, in that order; junction bases with no gene match: 12. The length of the CDR3 is 16 residues. Germline assignment: CDR1 LNHDA and CDR2 SQIVND (reference sequence). CDR3 bases: TGTGCCAGTAGTTCCTCGGACAGGAGCATAGCCTACGAGCAGTACTTC. Translated, it gives CASSSSDRSIAYEQYF.

This clonotype was seen a few times. The V and J genes are TRBV4-3 and TRBJ2-3; TRBD2 matches 8 bases. V shed 0 bases, J shed 2 bases, and the junction held 10 bases outside the gene matches. This CDR3 has 18 residues. Looked up from germline, CDR1 is LGHNA and CDR2 is YSLEER. This chain's CDR3 is CASSQDLVGGGNTDTQYF. The CDR3, as DNA: TGCGCCAGCAGCCAAGATCTTGTCGGCGGGGGGAACACAGATACGCAGTATTTT.

J is TRBJ2-1 and V is TRBV7-9, with 7 bases aligning to TRBD2. CDR3 length equals 16 residues. From germline, CDR1 is SEHNR and CDR2 FQNEAQ (reference sequence). V lost 5 bases to trimming and J lost 0 bases; unmatched junction nucleotides: 7. Written as DNA, the CDR3 is TGTGCCAGCAGCCCCCCCCGGGGGGTCTCCTACAATGAGCAGTTCTTC. This encodes CASSPPRGVSYNEQFF. The full variable domain, in which reference TRBV7-9 and TRBJ2-1 provide the parts outside the CDR3, is DTGVSQNPRHKITKRGQNVTFRCDPISEHNRLYWYRQTLGQGPEFLTYFQNEAQLEKSRLLSDRFSAERPKGSFSTLEIQRTEQGDSAMYLCASSPPRGVSYNEQFFGPGTRLTVL.

This clonotype was recorded many times. The CDR3: CASSPRVPSSYEQYF. For the CDR3, the DNA is TGTGCCAGCAGCCCTAGGGTTCCCAGCTCCTACGAGCAGTACTTC. The chain recombines TRBV7-9 with TRBJ2-7; D is undetermined. This CDR3 region has 15 residues. Germline V gene lookup returns CDR1 SEHNR and CDR2 FQNEAQ (reference sequence). The V end was cut by 5 bases, the J end by 0 bases, with 14 bases between. Full variable domain (remainder filled in from reference TRBV7-9 and TRBJ2-7): DTGVSQNPRHKITKRGQNVTFRCDPISEHNRLYWYRQTLGQGPEFLTYFQNEAQLEKSRLLSDRFSAERPKGSFSTLEIQRTEQGDSAMYLCASSPRVPSSYEQYFGPGTRLTVT.

This clonotype was counted many times. The V and J genes are TRBV7-9 and TRBJ1-5; D not resolved. This CDR3 region has 13 residues. Germline V gene data show CDR1 as SEHNR and CDR2 as FQNEAQ (reference sequence). V lost 1 base, J lost 8 bases, and 9 bases lay in between. CDR3: CASSLDGEKPQHF. The CDR3 DNA reads as TGTGCCAGCAGCTTAGATGGAGAGAAGCCCCAGCATTTT.

The chain combines TRBV16 with TRBJ1-5; D perhaps matches TRBD1 (5 bases). Germline CDR1 and CDR2: KGHSY and FQNENV. With 5 bases removed from V and 5 bases from J, the gap between germline ends came to 16 bases. This CDR3 contains 15 residues. The DNA for the CDR3 is TGTGCCAGCAGCAAGGGGCAGGGTGTGCATCAGCCCCAGCATTTT. Its protein is CASSKGQGVHQPQHF.

The sample holds a few counts of this clonotype. J is TRBJ2-1 and V is TRBV19; D remains ambiguous. V was trimmed by 6 bases and J by 0 bases, leaving 12 bases between them. The CDR3 contains 15 residues. Germline V gene lookup returns CDR1 LNHDA and CDR2 SQIVND (reference sequence). In DNA form, the CDR3 reads TGTGCCAGTAGCAGGACCACCGGCTCCTACAATGAGCAGTTCTTC. This encodes CASSRTTGSYNEQFF. The full variable domain, in which reference TRBV19 and TRBJ2-1 provide the parts outside the CDR3, is DGGITQSPKYLFRKEGQNVTLSCEQNLNHDAMYWYRQDPGQGLRLIYYSQIVNDFQKGDIAEGYSVSREKKESFPLTVTSAQKNPTAFYLCASSRTTGSYNEQFFGPGTRLTVL.

This clonotype was detected a few times. V usage is TRBV4-2 and J usage is TRBJ1-2, with D perhaps matching TRBD1 (5 bases). CDR1 is LGHNA, CDR2 YNFKEQ, per germline. There are 14 residues in the CDR3. Trimming pared 0 bases from V and 7 bases from J, leaving 12 bases between. The CDR3 region has the DNA TGTGCCAGCAGCCAAGATGCGACAGTACCTGGCTACACCTTC. This codes for CASSQDATVPGYTF.

The chain couples TRBV20-1 to TRBJ2-3, with 9 bases lining up with TRBD1. The CDR3 sequence is 14 residues long. Germline V gives CDR1 DFQATT, CDR2 SNEGSKA (reference sequence). Trimming at V came to 5 bases and at J to 1 base, leaving 4 bases not matched to a gene. Written as DNA, the CDR3 is TGCAGTGCTTCGGGACAGGGTGGCACAGATACGCAGTATTTT. The encoded protein is CSASGQGGTDTQYF.

This clonotype was counted between two and nine times. The chain links TRBV5-6 to TRBJ2-5; D tentatively reads TRBD1 or TRBD2 (5 bases each). The CDR3 runs 16 residues. Per the germline V gene, CDR1 is SGHDT and CDR2 is YYEEEE. The V end lost 1 base, the J end lost 5 bases, and 18 bases lay between the germline ends. This CDR3 reads CASSLPLSEWGETQYF. CDR3 DNA sequence: TGTGCCAGCAGCTTGCCTTTGTCAGAGTGGGGGGAGACCCAGTACTTC.

In its sample, this clonotype was seen many times. The rearrangement links TRBV5-1 to TRBJ2-2; tentatively, D is TRBD2 (5 bases). CDR1 SGHRS and CDR2 YFSETQ come from the germline V gene. The V gene lost 2 bases and the J gene lost 0 bases, with 17 bases spanning the gap. CDR3 length: 18 residues. CDR3 in amino acids: CASSFRLASQTNTGELFF. The CDR3 region has the DNA TGCGCCAGCAGCTTTCGGCTAGCCTCTCAGACGAACACCGGGGAGCTGTTTTTT.

This chain links TRBV6-5 with TRBJ1-1; TRBD1 agrees at 7 bases. The junction had 5 bases not matched to a gene; V was cut back by 2 bases and J by 5 bases. Germline V gene sequence: CDR1 MNHEY, CDR2 SVGAGI. This CDR3 is 14 amino acids long. The CDR3 loop is CASSYSRGVTEAFF. The CDR3, as DNA: TGTGCCAGCAGTTACAGCAGGGGGGTGACTGAAGCTTTCTTT.

This CDR3 reads CASSFLSGYEQYF. The CDR3 nucleotides are TGTGCCAGCAGTTTCCTTAGCGGGTACGAGCAGTACTTC. The V and J genes are TRBV28 and TRBJ2-7, with 7 bases matching TRBD2. CDR1 and CDR2 (germline): MDHEN, SYDVKM. Unmatched junction bases numbered 3, after V lost 3 bases and J lost 4 bases. The CDR3 is 13 amino acids.

The rearrangement links TRBV14 to TRBJ1-5; unclear D gene. Trimming took 3 bases from V and 7 from J, leaving 10 bases between them. The CDR3 length is 13 residues. The V gene's germline CDR1 is SGHDN and CDR2 FVKESK. The CDR3 DNA follows: TGTGCCAGCAGCCAGGCCCCTGGGCAGCCCCAGCATTTT. Its protein product is CASSQAPGQPQHF.

The table lists this clonotype with a few counts. This sequence joins TRBV20-1 and TRBJ2-1; D unresolved. The CDR3 length is 13 residues. V was shortened by 3 bases and J by 6 bases, with 12 bases between the two germline ends. The germline V gene has CDR1 DFQATT and CDR2 SNEGSKA (reference sequence). The CDR3 protein is CSARSTTSNEQFF. CDR3 coding DNA: TGCAGTGCTAGGAGTACGACGTCCAATGAGCAGTTCTTC.